These T cell receptor beta chains were read from a single sample in a study of blood T cell repertoires in COVID-19. TCRdb's copy holds only in-frame clones and misses some; the assay was immunoSEQ multiplex PCR. The top ten hold roughly a tenth of the sample, which has around 430,000 clones, about 83% seen once. Sequencing was done on a sample of PBMCs or T cells enriched from blood (not recorded which). The receptors shown here come from a woman aged 45-59 years who had recovered from COVID-19. CDR3s include the opening cysteine and the closing phenylalanine or tryptophan. The D gene is left open where the match is weak. Clone size is stated in some rows and not others, as once, few, many or a class when expanded.

j_call,clone_size,d_call,v_call,cdr3_aa
TRBJ2-2,.,.,TRBV5-1,CASSWGQGNTGELFF
TRBJ2-5,once,.,TRBV20-1,CSARDLQAHYF
TRBJ1-2,.,TRBD1,TRBV19,CASSQTGYGYTF
TRBJ2-5,.,TRBD2,TRBV5-1,CASSPGTSGTETQYF
TRBJ1-4,.,.,TRBV4-3,CASSQAAHADEKLFF
TRBJ1-5,.,.,TRBV5-5,CASSLGGGSQPQHF
TRBJ2-7,once,TRBD1,TRBV5-1,CASSLGQGAYEQYF
TRBJ1-2,.,.,TRBV3-1/TRBV3-2,CASSATATRSGYTF
TRBJ2-5,.,TRBD2,TRBV7-6,CASSLGLATYQETQYF
TRBJ1-3,.,.,TRBV7-2,CASSMTGNTIYF
TRBJ1-1,.,.,TRBV7-2,CASSPGDSTATEAFF
TRBJ2-2,.,.,TRBV5-1,CASSSGLATGELFF
TRBJ1-1,once,.,TRBV7-9,CASSQRGGNTEAFF
TRBJ1-1,.,TRBD1,TRBV2,CASSLQGGNTEAFF
TRBJ2-1,.,TRBD2,TRBV27,CASSFSGGPSYNEQFF
TRBJ2-3,.,.,TRBV6-1,CASSEGPGAGDTQYF
TRBJ2-7,.,TRBD1,TRBV20-1,CSASLGTGISYEQYF
TRBJ2-7,.,.,TRBV3-1/TRBV3-2,CASSQAPSNEQYF
TRBJ2-1,.,.,TRBV25-1,CASRKDSYNEQFF
TRBJ2-2,.,TRBD2,TRBV4-1,CASSQGRGGPGELFF
TRBJ2-1,.,TRBD2,TRBV11-2,CASSRSGGGGQPSYNEQFF
TRBJ1-1,.,TRBD1,TRBV11-2,CASRRYGDRVPEAFF
TRBJ2-3,.,.,TRBV2,CASRARRDSTDTQYF
TRBJ2-3,.,TRBD1,TRBV24-1,CATRGDRNTDTQYF
TRBJ1-6,.,.,TRBV27,CASSFARPGSPLHF
TRBJ1-4,.,TRBD1,TRBV6-2/TRBV6-3,CASSSSGGVSEKLFF
TRBJ1-5,once,TRBD1,TRBV10-3,CAISSGDRTYQPQHF
TRBJ2-5,.,TRBD1,TRBV7-9,CASSYGDRIQETQYF
TRBJ2-1,.,TRBD2,TRBV7-9,CASSFEITGGEQFF
TRBJ2-3,.,TRBD1,TRBV4-3,CASSQGTGALVGDTQYF
TRBJ1-1,.,.,TRBV29-1,CSATGNTEAFF
TRBJ2-3,once,.,TRBV6-2/TRBV6-3,CASSYGGAIPDTQYF
TRBJ1-5,few,TRBD1,TRBV5-5,CASSLGDSGHQPQHF
TRBJ1-6,.,TRBD1,TRBV3-1/TRBV3-2,CASSRTPRQGSSYNSPLHF
TRBJ1-1,.,TRBD1,TRBV7-9,CASSLANRGPEGTEAFF
TRBJ1-2,.,TRBD1,TRBV5-1,CASSAFGTGDGYTF
TRBJ1-2,.,TRBD1,TRBV7-8,CASSSNTGTGSAF
TRBJ1-3,.,.,TRBV7-9,CATLPRGSGNTIYF
TRBJ1-2,.,.,TRBV9,CASSASVSTYYGYTF
TRBJ2-5,few,.,TRBV27,CASSPRSRRGNEETQYF
TRBJ1-6,.,.,TRBV4-1,CASSQESGHRSLGNSPLHF
TRBJ2-5,once,.,TRBV12-3/TRBV12-4,CASSLGEETQYF
TRBJ2-7,.,.,TRBV28,CASSPGGVRQYF
TRBJ1-3,.,.,TRBV19,CASRKSSGNTIYF
TRBJ2-7,.,.,TRBV27,CASSSGMRPSVYEQYF
TRBJ2-7,.,TRBD1,TRBV28,CASSSPGQGTYEQYF
TRBJ2-3,.,TRBD2,TRBV5-1,CASSLSSGGNTDTQYF
TRBJ2-7,.,.,TRBV2,CASSSPDTESYEQYF
TRBJ2-4,.,TRBD2,TRBV11-1,CASSLFGGERDIQYF
TRBJ2-2,.,.,TRBV2,CASRRGGLMSGELFF
TRBJ1-1,.,.,TRBV7-2,CASSLSGTAHTEAFF
TRBJ1-1,.,.,TRBV20-1,CSASPMGQYFEAFF
TRBJ1-3,.,TRBD1,TRBV12-5,CASGLGVSTGSFGNTIYF
TRBJ1-5,many,TRBD1,TRBV10-3,CAISGTGGAIQPQHF
TRBJ1-2,.,.,TRBV12-3/TRBV12-4,CASSLQGDGYTF
TRBJ2-2,once,.,TRBV5-1,CASSSQGSETGELFF
TRBJ1-5,.,TRBD1,TRBV6-5,CASRGQGEGQPQHF